This TCR beta chain was obtained from a study of beta chain features in type 1 diabetes. Every bit of the isolated RNA underwent reverse transcription, so sequencing read expressed TCRB transcripts. Profiled with immunoSEQ multiplex PCR; TCRdb holds only in-frame clones, not every one. The table has more than 350,000 clones, over 10% seen once. This clone was found a few times. Its target is not known. The CDR3 totals 12 residues. From germline, CDR1 is SEHNR and CDR2 FQNEAQ (reference sequence). V trimming: 7 bases; J trimming: 5 bases; junction bases outside the gene matches: 1. Study-wide points: All four CD4+ subsets from Type 1 diabetes patients carried moderately but significantly shorter TCRB CDR3s. It was among patients, rather than healthy donors, that naive, central memory and Treg TCRB repertoires appeared more similar.

On average, the one heparinised blood draw given by each donor was approximately 120 mL. CD4+ naive, central memory, regulatory and stem cell-like memory cells were sorted via CD45RO/CCR7/CD25/CD127/CD95/CD27. Input material: naive CD4+ T cells from blood. J is TRBJ1-4 and V is TRBV7-9; 7 bases agree with TRBD1. The TCR originated in a woman between 18 and 29 years old in good health. For the CDR3, the DNA is TGTGCCAGCAACAGGGGAAATGAAAAACTGTTTTTT. As protein: CASNRGNEKLFF.